The subject of this entry is one T cell receptor beta chain. In the authors' methods: Cell counts per sample came from amplifying reference gene primers. Assay: immunoSEQ multiplex PCR; the TCRdb copy retains only in-frame clones and omits some. V, J and clone size are taken as reported in that table, and D and trimming were inferred from the DNA itself. The profile shows about 130,000 clones, about 84% of them singletons. The entry originates in a study of blood T cell repertoires in COVID-19. Study as a whole: PBMCs, B-cell-depleted T cells, or T cells provided the cDNA or gDNA that made up the material.

There are 12 residues in the CDR3. Per germline, CDR1 LGHDT and CDR2 YNNKEL (reference sequence). The ends were cut back, 4 bases at V and 4 bases at J, with 5 bases in the middle. The V call is TRBV3-1 (or the pseudogene TRBV3-2), the J call TRBJ1-5; D remains unclear. The receptor comes from a woman in her fifties or sixties with acute or convalescent COVID-19. The specimen sequenced was peripheral blood. The CDR3 sequence is CASSRANQPQHF. CDR3 nucleotide sequence: TGTGCCAGCAGCCGAGCGAATCAGCCCCAGCATTTT.